This T cell receptor beta chain was sequenced in a study of blood T cell repertoires in COVID-19 (dated by TCRdb to the early 2020s). Regarding the complete study: Collaborator samples came from the United States, Italy and Spain and covered acute and convalescent phases of COVID-19. A freely available public database, intended as a resource for researchers studying the immune response to SARS-CoV-2, is where the repertoires were released. Where available, HLA class I and class II types were taken from metadata supplied by the sample provider and were not determined by assay-based typing. The prospective study material was composed of cDNA or gDNA derived from T cells, B-cell-depleted T cells, or PBMCs. A de-identified subject ID, COVID-19 status, age in years and sex were almost always included in the sample metadata. Samples came from the ongoing ImmuneRACE study (first 160 participants) plus 1,254 subjects from 6 global collaborators. Subjects who had been exposed to COVID-19, were actively infected with it, or had recovered from it provided the deeply sampled blood TCRbeta repertoires that made up the dataset. The full study reports these points: The amount of clinical and demographic metadata varied by source and participant and was provided uncurated.

Each collaborating institution followed its own protocols to collect whole blood in K2EDTA tubes. Collaborator samples were shipped for TCRbeta analysis as frozen whole blood, isolated PBMCs, or DNA extracted from either sample type. Germline trimming amounts to 2 bases on V and 4 bases on J, with 4 as the count of junction bases outside the gene matches. The germline V gene gives CDR1 as KGHDR and CDR2 as SFDVKD. Spanning cysteine to phenylalanine, the CDR3 consists of 15 amino acids. CDR3 DNA only is kept here, 45 bases in frame from base 1. With regard to this clone: What antigen it recognizes has not been identified. The record has no base qualities; no much larger clone is one base away.

The immunoSEQ Assay, a bias-controlled multiplex PCR, was used to amplify TCRbeta CDR3 regions from genomic DNA. Under the source paper's analysis protocol: The number of nucleated cells in each sample was estimated by amplification of reference gene primers within the assay. To quantify the absolute abundance of each unique TCRbeta CDR3 rearrangement, sequence reads were collapsed and filtered. Productive Simpson clonality was computed per sample as the square root of Simpson's diversity index over productive rearrangements. In its TCRdb copy, this immuneACCESS table keeps in-frame sequences only and misses some clones. Where compared with another copy, unresolved V genes explain less than half of these, and the others have no known cause. The V and J calls and clone size were taken over from that table, and D and trimming were inferred from the DNA. The sample data list 80,000 or so clones, and around 79% of these were observed just once. In total, the top ten clones hold 10% to 15% of the sample.

The receptor was isolated from an elderly man with acute or convalescent COVID-19. The material sequenced was peripheral blood. The V and J segments used are TRBV24-1 and TRBJ2-5, and TRBD2 matches 9 of the central bases. The base sequence is TGTGCCACCAGTGATTCCGGGACTAGCATAGAGACCCAGTACTTC. This yields the protein CATSDSGTSIETQYF.